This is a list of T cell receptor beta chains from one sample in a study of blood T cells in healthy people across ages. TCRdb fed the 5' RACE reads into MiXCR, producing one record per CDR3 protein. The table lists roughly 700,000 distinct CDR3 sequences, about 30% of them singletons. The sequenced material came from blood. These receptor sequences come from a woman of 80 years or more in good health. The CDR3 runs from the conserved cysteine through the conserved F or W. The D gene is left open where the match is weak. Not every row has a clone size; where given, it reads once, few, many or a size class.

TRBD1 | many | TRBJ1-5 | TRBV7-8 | TGTGCCAGCAGCTCCACAATAAGGGGGCGAAACCAGCCCCAGCATTTT | CASSSTIRGRNQPQHF
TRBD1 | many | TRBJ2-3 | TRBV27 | TGTGCCAGCAAACTTCCGGGACAGGTAGATACGCAGTATTTT | CASKLPGQVDTQYF
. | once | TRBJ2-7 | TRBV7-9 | TGTGCCAGCAGCGCAGGTGCCACATTATCCTCCTGCGAGCAGTACTTC | CASSAGATLSSCEQYF
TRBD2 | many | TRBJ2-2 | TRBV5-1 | TGCGCCAGCAGCTTGGCCCCTAGCGGGGCGAACACCGGGGAGCTGTTTTTT | CASSLAPSGANTGELFF
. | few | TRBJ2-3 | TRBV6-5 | TGTGCCAGCACCGCGAGTGGCACAGATACGCAGTATTTT | CASTASGTDTQYF
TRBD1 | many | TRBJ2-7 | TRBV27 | TGTGCCAGCAGTTCCGGACAGGGTCGACACGAGCAGTACTTC | CASSSGQGRHEQYF
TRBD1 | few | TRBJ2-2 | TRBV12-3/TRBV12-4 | TGTGCCAGCACCCGACGGCAGGGGGTCACCGGGGAGCTGTTTTTT | CASTRRQGVTGELFF
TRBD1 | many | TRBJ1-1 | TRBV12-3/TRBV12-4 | TGTGCCAGCAGTGGGACAGGGTACACTGAAGCTTTCTTT | CASSGTGYTEAFF
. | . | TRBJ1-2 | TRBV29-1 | TGCAGCGTTGAAGTAGGCTATGGCTACACCTTC | CSVEVGYGYTF
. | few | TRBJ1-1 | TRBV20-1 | TGCAGTGCTAGGCGGGACACCATGAACACTGAAGCTTTCTTT | CSARRDTMNTEAFF